This T cell receptor beta chain was obtained from a study of Ad26.COV2.S vaccination and SARS-CoV-2 variants. V lost 2 bases to trimming and J lost 6 bases; unmatched junction nucleotides: 4. The germline V gene encodes CDR1 MNHEY and CDR2 SVGEGT. The CDR3 has 15 amino acids. Libraries were prepared by immunoSEQ multiplex PCR; TCRdb keeps only in-frame clonotypes and omits some of them. The table shows 350,000 to 450,000 clones, with about 88% occurring only once. Treatment defined: around 19 received Ad26.COV2.S at low or high dose, single or two shots; a few received placebo; per-sample allocation not given. Samples came from day 63 after the first vaccine or placebo injection.

The sequencing here drew on peripheral blood, taken in a trial of Ad26.COV2.S vaccine versus placebo. This receptor was identified in a person aged 18-65 years who received the Ad26.COV2.S COVID-19 vaccine or a placebo. This rearrangement joins TRBV6-2 or TRBV6-3 to TRBJ2-2, with 9 bases fitting TRBD1. For the CDR3, the DNA is TGTGCCAGCAGTTACGGGACAGGGTTGGCCGGGGAGCTGTTTTTT. Translation gives CASSYGTGLAGELFF.